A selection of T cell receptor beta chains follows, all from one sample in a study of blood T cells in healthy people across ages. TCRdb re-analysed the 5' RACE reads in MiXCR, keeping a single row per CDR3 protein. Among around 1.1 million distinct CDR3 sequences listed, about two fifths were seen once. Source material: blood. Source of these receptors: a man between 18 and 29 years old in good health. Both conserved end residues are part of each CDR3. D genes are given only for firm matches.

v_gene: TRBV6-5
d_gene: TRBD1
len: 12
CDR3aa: CASSYHGQGLYF

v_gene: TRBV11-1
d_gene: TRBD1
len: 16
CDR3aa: CASSLQFGTGGSPLHF

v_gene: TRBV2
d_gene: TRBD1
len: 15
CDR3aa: CASVKDRGENYGYTF

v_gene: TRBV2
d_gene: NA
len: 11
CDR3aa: CASRSTNVLTF

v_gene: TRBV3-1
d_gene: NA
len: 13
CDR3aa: CASSPVKWNEQFF

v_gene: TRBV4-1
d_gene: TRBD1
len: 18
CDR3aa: CASSQDCRQGACTGELFF

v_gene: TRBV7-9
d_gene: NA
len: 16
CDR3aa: CASSLGRTPTNEKLFF

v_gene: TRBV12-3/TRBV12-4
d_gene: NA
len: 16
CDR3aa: CASSLEQGLNSYEQYF

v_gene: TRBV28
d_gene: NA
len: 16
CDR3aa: CASSSGLTDSYNEQFF

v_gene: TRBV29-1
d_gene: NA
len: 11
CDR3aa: CSVERAGEAFF

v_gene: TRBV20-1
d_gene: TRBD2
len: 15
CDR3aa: CSASTSGGGTDTQYF

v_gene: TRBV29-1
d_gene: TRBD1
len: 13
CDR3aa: CSVFRDRVDGYTF

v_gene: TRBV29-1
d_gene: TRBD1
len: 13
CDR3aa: CSVEDRVGTEAFF

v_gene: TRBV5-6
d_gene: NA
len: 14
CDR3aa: CASTIKGRTYEQYF

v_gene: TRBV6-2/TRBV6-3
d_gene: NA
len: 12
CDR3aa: CASSYVGNGQFF

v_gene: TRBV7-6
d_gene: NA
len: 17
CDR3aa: CASSFAYEGLKTDTQYF

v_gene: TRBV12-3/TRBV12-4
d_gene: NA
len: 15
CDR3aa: CASSPRQGQNQKLFF

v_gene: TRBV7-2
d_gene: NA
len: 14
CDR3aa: CASSLSPEYQPQHF

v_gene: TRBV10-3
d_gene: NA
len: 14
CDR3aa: CAISEGENLDGYTF

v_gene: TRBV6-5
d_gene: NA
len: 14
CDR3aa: CASSYYKGDYGYTF

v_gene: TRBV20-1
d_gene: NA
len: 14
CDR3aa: CSAPDGRKQNEQFF

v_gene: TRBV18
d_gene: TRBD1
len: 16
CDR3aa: CASSLDRDSRTDTQYF

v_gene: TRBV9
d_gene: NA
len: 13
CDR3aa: CASSVSQREGYTF

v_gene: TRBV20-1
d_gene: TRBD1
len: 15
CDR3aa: CSARNRDRVNQPQHF

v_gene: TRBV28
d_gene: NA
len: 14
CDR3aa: CASTSSRVDYGYTF

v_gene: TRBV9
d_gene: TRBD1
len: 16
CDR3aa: CASSVLGTVDSYEQYF

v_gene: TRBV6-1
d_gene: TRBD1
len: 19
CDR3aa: CASSENLGGWDRANYGYTF

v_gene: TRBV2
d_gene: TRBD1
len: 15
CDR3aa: CASSHRDSVYNEQFF

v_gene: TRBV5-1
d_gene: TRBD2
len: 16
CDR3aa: CASSLVGFGGYNEQFF

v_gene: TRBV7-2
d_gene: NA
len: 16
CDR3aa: CASSATGGFSATEAFF

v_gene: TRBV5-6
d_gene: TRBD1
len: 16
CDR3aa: CASSLRGQGVTDTQYF

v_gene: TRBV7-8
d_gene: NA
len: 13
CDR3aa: CASSLENDQPQHF

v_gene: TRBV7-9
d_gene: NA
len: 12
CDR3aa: CASSLDPRFYTF

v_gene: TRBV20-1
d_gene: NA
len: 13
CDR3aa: CSAEGNSNQPQHF

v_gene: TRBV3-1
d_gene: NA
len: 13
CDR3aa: CASSQASYQPQHF

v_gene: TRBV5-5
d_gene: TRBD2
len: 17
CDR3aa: CASSLQPSGGATDTQYF

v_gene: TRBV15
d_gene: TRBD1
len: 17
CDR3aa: CATSREGTGGSRTEAFF

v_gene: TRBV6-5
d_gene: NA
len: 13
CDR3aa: CASGLGIGSPLHF

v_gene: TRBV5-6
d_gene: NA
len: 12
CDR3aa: CASSLFRATQYF

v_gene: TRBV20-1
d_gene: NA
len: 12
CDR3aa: CSADSYNQPQHF

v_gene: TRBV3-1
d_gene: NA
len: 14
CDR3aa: CASSHQELEDTQYF

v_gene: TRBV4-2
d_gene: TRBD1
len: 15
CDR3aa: CASSPDRGISDTQYF

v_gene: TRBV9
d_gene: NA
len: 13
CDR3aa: CASSVPGNPEAFF

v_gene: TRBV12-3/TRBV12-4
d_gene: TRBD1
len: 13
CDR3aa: CASSLDRGYGYTF

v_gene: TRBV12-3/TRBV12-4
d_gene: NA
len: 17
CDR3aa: CASSSNPEPSSTDTQYF

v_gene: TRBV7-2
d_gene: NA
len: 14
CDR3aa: CASSLGVLGDEQFF

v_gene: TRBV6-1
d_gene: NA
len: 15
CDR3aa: CASSPRGALYNEQFF

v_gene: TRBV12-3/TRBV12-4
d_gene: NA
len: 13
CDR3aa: CASRSTGRYGYTF

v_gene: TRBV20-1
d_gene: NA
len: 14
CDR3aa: CSAREQSGANTIYF